The rows below give T cell receptor beta chains drawn from one sample of a study of beta chain features in type 1 diabetes. Measured with immunoSEQ multiplex PCR; TCRdb has only the in-frame clones, and not every one. The table lists 140,000 to 150,000 clones, roughly a tenth of them singletons. Sequencing was carried out using naive CD4+ T cells from blood. These receptors originate from a man aged 18 to 30 in good health. Both conserved end residues are part of each CDR3. D genes are given only for firm matches. Expanded clones get a size class; other rows say once, few or many, or leave the size out.

NA TRBJ1-5 NA TRBV6-1 CASSVSGGQPQHF TGTGCCAGCAGTGTTTCGGGGGGTCAGCCCCAGCATTTT
once TRBJ1-6 NA TRBV4-3 CASSQKGGRNSPLHF TGCGCCAGCAGCCAAAAGGGGGGGAGGAATTCACCCCTCCACTTT
NA TRBJ2-7 TRBD1 TRBV7-2 CAIDLGQGINEQYF TGTGCCATCGACCTGGGACAGGGGATCAACGAGCAGTACTTC
few TRBJ1-2 TRBD1 TRBV6-6 CASSYSWDRAYGYTF TGTGCCAGCAGTTACTCGTGGGACAGGGCTTATGGCTACACCTTC
many TRBJ2-3 NA TRBV30 CAWSVTQTDTQYF TGTGCCTGGAGTGTAACTCAAACGGATACGCAGTATTTT
NA TRBJ2-5 TRBD2 TRBV5-1 CASSSGLGSTETQYF TGCGCCAGCAGCTCAGGACTAGGATCCACCGAGACCCAGTACTTC
NA TRBJ2-7 NA TRBV28 CASSLSQGASYEQYF TGTGCCAGCAGTTTAAGTCAGGGTGCCTCCTACGAGCAGTACTTC
NA TRBJ2-1 NA TRBV6-5 CASSYGGAGNEQFF TGTGCCAGCAGTTACGGGGGGGCAGGCAATGAGCAGTTCTTC
NA TRBJ2-1 NA TRBV25-1 CASGTTGTPIYNEQFF TGTGCCAGCGGGACAACCGGGACACCAATCTACAATGAGCAGTTCTTC
NA TRBJ2-2 TRBD1 TRBV19 CASYGTGGNTGELFF TGTGCCAGTTATGGGACAGGTGGGAACACCGGGGAGCTGTTTTTT
NA TRBJ2-7 NA TRBV21-1 CASSPKDRGYEQYF TGTGCCAGCAGCCCGAAGGACAGGGGCTACGAGCAGTACTTC
few TRBJ1-2 NA TRBV7-5 CARIPDRPYGYTF TGTGCCAGAATCCCAGACAGGCCCTATGGCTACACCTTC
few TRBJ1-2 TRBD1 TRBV25-1 CASSEYRDRNIYGYTF TGTGCCAGCAGTGAATACCGGGACAGGAATATCTATGGCTACACCTTC
NA TRBJ1-2 TRBD1 TRBV6-5 CASSSGTGNYGYTF TGTGCCAGCAGTTCGGGGACAGGGAACTATGGCTACACCTTC
few TRBJ2-3 TRBD2 TRBV7-2 CASSLGGGATDTQYF TGTGCCAGCAGCTTAGGCGGGGGGGCCACAGATACGCAGTATTTT
few TRBJ1-1 TRBD1 TRBV7-9 CASSSYRGLNTEAFF TGTGCCAGCAGCTCATACAGGGGATTGAACACTGAAGCTTTCTTT
NA TRBJ1-1 NA TRBV5-1 CASRERGQLNTEAFF TGCGCCAGCCGGGAAAGAGGACAGCTGAACACTGAAGCTTTCTTT
NA TRBJ2-3 TRBD2 TRBV7-2 CASSHGTSGPTDTQYF TGTGCCAGCAGCCACGGGACTAGCGGACCCACAGATACGCAGTATTTT
NA TRBJ2-1 NA TRBV7-3 CASSPIGTSALGEQFF TGTGCCAGCAGCCCCATAGGGACTTCCGCTTTGGGTGAGCAGTTCTTC
few TRBJ1-5 TRBD1 TRBV7-2 CASSFGGQGHQPQHF TGTGCCAGCAGCTTCGGGGGACAGGGCCACCAGCCCCAGCATTTT
few TRBJ2-7 NA TRBV18 CASSTRQDRNEQYF TGTGCCAGCTCAACGAGACAGGATCGCAACGAGCAGTACTTC
few TRBJ2-3 NA TRBV9 CASSVAPSSGVGDTQYF TGTGCCAGCAGCGTAGCACCATCATCGGGGGTGGGAGATACGCAGTATTTT
NA TRBJ2-4 TRBD2 TRBV27 CASSLSTSSANIQYF TGTGCCAGCAGTTTATCGACTAGCAGCGCGAACATTCAGTACTTC
NA TRBJ1-2 NA TRBV19 CASTPRGGRGYGYTF TGTGCCAGTACCCCACGGGGAGGCCGAGGCTATGGCTACACCTTC
NA TRBJ1-5 NA TRBV5-6 CASSLRRDQPQHF TGTGCCAGCAGCCTAAGACGGGATCAGCCCCAGCATTTT
few TRBJ1-2 NA TRBV2 CASSELAGTSFGYTF TGTGCCAGCAGTGAACTAGCAGGCACCAGTTTTGGCTACACCTTC
NA TRBJ2-3 NA TRBV10-2 CASRHIQSTDTQYF TGCGCCAGCAGGCATATACAGTCCACAGATACGCAGTATTTT
few TRBJ1-4 NA TRBV4-3 CASSRAGKVTNEKLFF TGCGCCAGCAGCCGCGCGGGAAAAGTAACTAATGAAAAACTGTTTTTT
NA TRBJ1-4 NA TRBV7-8 CASSFSGATNEKLFF TGTGCCAGCAGCTTTTCAGGGGCGACTAATGAAAAACTGTTTTTT
few TRBJ1-1 NA TRBV19 CASSIPRTLNTEAFF TGTGCCAGTAGTATACCCCGGACATTGAACACTGAAGCTTTCTTT
few TRBJ2-7 NA TRBV4-1 CASSQEGQGFHEQYF TGCGCCAGCAGCCAAGAGGGTCAGGGGTTCCACGAGCAGTACTTC
NA TRBJ1-5 NA TRBV27 CASSEQEGPGGNQPQHF TGTGCCAGCAGTGAACAGGAGGGGCCGGGTGGCAATCAGCCCCAGCATTTT
few TRBJ2-1 NA TRBV7-9 CASSLDSDEQFF TGTGCCAGCAGCTTAGATTCTGATGAGCAGTTCTTC
NA TRBJ1-6 NA TRBV5-1 CASSSLARATYNSPLHF TGCGCCAGCAGCTCGCTGGCCAGGGCTACCTATAATTCACCCCTCCACTTT
many TRBJ2-6 NA TRBV10-3 CAISDRGAAGANVLTF TGTGCCATCAGTGACAGGGGAGCTGCTGGGGCCAACGTCCTGACTTTC
few TRBJ1-1 NA TRBV7-2 CASSFRGTNTEAFF TGTGCCAGCAGCTTCAGGGGAACGAACACTGAAGCTTTCTTT